These 30 T cell receptor beta chains were sequenced from one sample in a study of blood T cell repertoires in COVID-19. Clones were read by immunoSEQ multiplex PCR, and TCRdb kept only the in-frame ones, dropping some. The data hold approximately 150,000 clones, with roughly 91% observed a single time. Sequencing was performed on peripheral blood. The receptors here all came from a man between 50 and 59 years old who had recovered from COVID-19.

The chain has TRBV2 and TRBJ2-7; D is uncertain. V shed 8 bases and J shed 0 bases, with 11 bases lying between them. CDR1 and CDR2 (germline): SNHLY, FYNNEI. The CDR3 totals 13 residues. DNA of the CDR3: TGTGCCAGCCTAGTGGCCCGCTCCTACGAGCAGTACTTC. Encoded protein: CASLVARSYEQYF.

The chain couples TRBV6-1 to TRBJ2-5, with 10 bases identical to TRBD1. The V and J ends lost 3 bases and 6 bases, in that order; junction bases with no gene match: 4. This CDR3 has 14 residues. Germline CDR1 reads MNHNS; CDR2 reads SASEGT. The CDR3 sequence: CASSDGTGAKTQYF. The DNA of the CDR3 is TGTGCCAGCAGTGACGGGACAGGGGCGAAGACCCAGTACTTC.

This chain uses TRBV19 with TRBJ2-3, with a possible D match to TRBD1 (5 bases). This CDR3 region has 15 residues. Per the germline V gene, CDR1 is LNHDA and CDR2 is SQIVND (reference sequence). Trimming pared 3 bases from V and 2 bases from J, leaving 12 bases between. This chain's CDR3 is CASSMAGALTDTQYF. The CDR3 DNA sequence: TGTGCCAGTAGTATGGCTGGGGCACTCACAGATACGCAGTATTTT.

This chain joins TRBV19 and TRBJ2-3, with D possibly matching TRBD2 (5 bases). This CDR3 has 15 residues. Trimming left V 1 base short and J 4 bases short, with 12 bases between. Germline lookup yields CDR1 LNHDA and CDR2 SQIVND (reference sequence). CDR3 coding DNA: TGTGCCAGTAGTATAGTCCCCCCTAGCCCAGATACGCAGTATTTT. This translates into CASSIVPPSPDTQYF. Drawing the rest from reference TRBV19 and TRBJ2-3, the complete variable domain is DGGITQSPKYLFRKEGQNVTLSCEQNLNHDAMYWYRQDPGQGLRLIYYSQIVNDFQKGDIAEGYSVSREKKESFPLTVTSAQKNPTAFYLCASSIVPPSPDTQYFGPGTRLTVL.

CDR3 nucleotide sequence: TGTGCCAGCAGTCTACAGGGCTTCGATGAAAAACTGTTTTTT. The encoded protein is CASSLQGFDEKLFF. J is TRBJ1-4 and V is TRBV28; possible D gene TRBD1, 6 bases. Trimming pared 5 bases from V and 6 bases from J, leaving 13 bases between. The CDR3 length is 14 residues. Germline values: CDR1 MDHEN, CDR2 SYDVKM. Full variable domain (outside the CDR3, taken from reference TRBV28 and TRBJ1-4): DVKVTQSSRYLVKRTGEKVFLECVQDMDHENMFWYRQDPGLGLRLIYFSYDVKMKEKGDIPEGYSVSREKKERFSLILESASTNQTSMYLCASSLQGFDEKLFFGSGTQLSVL.

The chain couples TRBV5-4 to TRBJ2-7; D remains ambiguous. The V and J ends lost 4 bases and 2 bases respectively, with 19 bases between them. The germline CDR1 and CDR2 sequences are SGHNT and YYREEE (reference sequence). This CDR3 has 16 residues. In DNA form, the CDR3 reads TGTGCCAGCAGCAAGGAGCCGGGTAACTGGGCCTACGAGCAGTACTTC. Translating it yields CASSKEPGNWAYEQYF. Supplemented by reference TRBV5-4 and TRBJ2-7, the full variable domain reads ETGVTQSPTHLIKTRGQQVTLRCSSQSGHNTVSWYQQALGQGPQFIFQYYREEENGRGNFPPRFSGLQFPNYSSELNVNALELDDSALYLCASSKEPGNWAYEQYFGPGTRLTVT.

The chain recombines TRBV9 with TRBJ1-4; D might be TRBD1 (5 bases). CDR3 length equals 16 residues. Germline-derived CDR1 and CDR2 are SGDLS and YYNGEE. Trimming took 0 bases from V and 3 from J, leaving 12 bases between them. CDR3 DNA: TGTGCCAGCAGCGTAGCGGCCCGGGGGGCTAATGAAAAACTGTTTTTT. This codes for CASSVAARGANEKLFF.

The rearrangement joins TRBV3-1 (or the pseudogene TRBV3-2) to TRBJ2-5; TRBD2 matches 11 bases. The CDR3 loop spans 20 amino acids. Germline V lookup: CDR1 LGHDT, CDR2 YNNKEL (reference sequence). Trimming removed 0 bases from V and 3 bases from J; junction bases left unmatched: 15. CDR3 in amino acids: CASSQDSPRGIAGGEETQYF. CDR3 DNA: TGTGCCAGCAGCCAAGATAGCCCCCGGGGGATAGCGGGAGGGGAAGAGACCCAGTACTTC.

As to this clone: In the same sample, other DNA sequences code for this CDR3. This chain uses TRBV12-3 or TRBV12-4 with TRBJ1-3, with a tentative D call TRBD1 (6 bases). The CDR3 has 13 amino acids. V was trimmed by 6 bases and J by 4 bases, leaving 10 bases between them. The CDR3 DNA is TGTGCCAGCAGCCTAGGACAGGGAAACACCATATATTTT. Protein: CASSLGQGNTIYF.

The chain joins TRBV9 to TRBJ1-4; 8 bases match TRBD1. This CDR3 spans 15 amino acids. J gave up 2 bases and V 3 bases, and 3 bases lay outside the gene matches. In germline, CDR1 is SGDLS, CDR2 YYNGEE. The CDR3, as DNA: TGTGCCAGCAGCGAAGGGACAGGCACTAATGAAAAACTGTTTTTT. Encoded protein: CASSEGTGTNEKLFF.

V and J are TRBV5-1 and TRBJ2-1, with TRBD2 identical over 10 bases. J lost 6 bases, V lost 4 bases, and 7 bases had no gene match. The CDR3 is 15 residues long. Per the germline V gene, CDR1 is SGHRS and CDR2 is YFSETQ. CDR3 residues: CASSLAGDASNEQFF. The CDR3 coding sequence is TGCGCCAGCAGCCTAGCGGGAGATGCCTCCAATGAGCAGTTCTTC.

This rearrangement joins TRBV7-2 to TRBJ2-2; maybe TRBD1 (6 bases). The CDR3 spans 13 residues. V dropped 1 base and J dropped 7 bases, with 7 bases sitting between them. CDR1 SGHTA and CDR2 FQGNSA come from the germline V gene. CDR3 in amino acids: CASSLGGGGELFF. The CDR3, as DNA: TGTGCCAGCAGCTTAGGAGGGGGCGGGGAGCTGTTTTTT.

The rearrangement links TRBV7-2 to TRBJ2-3; TRBD1 aligns across 8 bases. Trimming cost V 0 bases and J 3 bases; bases outside gene matches: 5. Germline V gene lookup returns CDR1 SGHTA and CDR2 FQGNSA. This CDR3 has 16 residues. CDR3 DNA sequence: TGTGCCAGCAGCTTAGCTGGACAGGGTCGGACAGATACGCAGTATTTT. This gives the protein CASSLAGQGRTDTQYF.

The chain employs TRBV6-2 or TRBV6-3 and TRBJ2-3, with TRBD2 identical over 8 bases. Germline CDR1 and CDR2: MNHEY and SVGEGT. Trimming took 6 bases from V and 5 from J; bases not matched to a gene: 10. CDR3 length: 15 amino acids. CDR3 sequence reads: CASSLLSGRIDTQYF. CDR3 DNA: TGTGCCAGCAGCCTATTAAGCGGGAGAATAGATACGCAGTATTTT.

V gene TRBV15 combines with J gene TRBJ2-2; D may be TRBD2 (5 bases). CDR1 LNHNV and CDR2 YYDKDF come from the germline V gene (reference sequence). This CDR3 has 14 residues. With 3 bases removed from V and 2 bases from J, the gap between germline ends came to 7 bases. The chain's CDR3 is CATSSRGNTGELFF. The CDR3 nucleotides are TGTGCCACCAGCAGCCGGGGAAACACCGGGGAGCTGTTTTTT.

The chain is built from TRBV3-1 (or the pseudogene TRBV3-2) and TRBJ1-4; 10 nucleotides match TRBD1. The CDR3 extends over 14 amino acids. J was trimmed by 6 bases and V by 4 bases; bases with no gene match: 2. Germline V CDR1 and CDR2: LGHDT, YNNKEL (reference sequence). CDR3 sequence: CASSLGTGDEKLFF. The CDR3 bases are TGTGCCAGCAGCCTAGGGACAGGGGATGAAAAACTGTTTTTT.

The chain links TRBV19 to TRBJ2-1; possible D gene TRBD2, 5 bases. V lost 1 base and J 11 bases, leaving 12 bases between the germline ends. The CDR3 is made up of 13 amino acids. The germline CDR1 and CDR2 sequences are LNHDA and SQIVND (reference sequence). CDR3 amino acids: CASSIGEREKQFF. As DNA, the CDR3 is TGTGCCAGTAGTATAGGCGAAAGGGAGAAGCAGTTCTTC.

The genes are TRBV7-7 and TRBJ1-3; no firm D call. The CDR3 loop spans 14 amino acids. CDR1 and CDR2 from the germline V gene are SSHAT and FNYEAQ (reference sequence). Trimming stripped 5 bases from V and 2 bases from J, with 10 bases between. The chain's CDR3 is CASSVTGAGNTIYF. In DNA, the CDR3 is TGTGCCAGCAGCGTCACCGGGGCTGGAAACACCATATATTTT. The full variable domain, with the rest looked up from reference TRBV7-7 and TRBJ1-3, is GAGVSQSPRYKVTKRGQDVTLRCDPISSHATLYWYQQALGQGPEFLTYFNYEAQPDKSGLPSDRFSAERPEGSISTLTIQRTEQRDSAMYRCASSVTGAGNTIYFGEGSWLTVV.

V gene TRBV27 combines with J gene TRBJ2-3; D ambiguous. V lost 2 bases and J 7 bases, leaving 16 bases between the germline ends. Germline CDR1 reads MNHEY; CDR2 reads SMNVEV (reference sequence). There are 15 residues in the CDR3. CDR3 sequence: CASSLILPSENTQYF. Written as DNA, the CDR3 is TGTGCCAGCAGTTTAATACTCCCGAGCGAAAATACGCAGTATTTT.

The chain uses TRBV29-1 and TRBJ2-7, with 7 bases fitting TRBD1. Trimming cost V 4 bases and J 6 bases; bases outside gene matches: 3. The germline CDR1 and CDR2 sequences are SQVTM and ANQGSEA. The CDR3 is 11 amino acids. The CDR3 reads CSVGTGFEQYF. In nucleotides, the CDR3 is TGCAGCGTTGGGACAGGTTTCGAGCAGTACTTC.

This sequence joins TRBV7-3 and TRBJ1-5, with TRBD1 identical over 7 bases. The CDR3 loop spans 17 amino acids. The trim removed 8 bases at V and 2 bases at J, leaving 15 bases unmatched. Germline V gene sequence: CDR1 SGHTA, CDR2 FQGTGA. DNA for the CDR3: TGTGCCAGCGGATTACTCACAGGGGCATGGGGCAATCAGCCCCAGCATTTT. Protein sequence: CASGLLTGAWGNQPQHF.

The rearrangement uses TRBV3-1 (or the pseudogene TRBV3-2) and TRBJ2-7, with 8 positions matching TRBD2. Germline assignment: CDR1 LGHDT and CDR2 YNNKEL (reference sequence). Germline trimming cut 5 bases from V and 2 bases from J; bases unmatched to any gene: 8. The CDR3 contains 15 residues. CDR3 coding DNA: TGTGCCAGCAGCTCACTAGCGGCGGTTCCCTACGAGCAGTACTTC. Translating gives CASSSLAAVPYEQYF.

The chain links TRBV5-4 to TRBJ2-5; 7 bases agree with TRBD1. Trimming at V came to 4 bases and at J to 1 base, leaving 1 base not matched to a gene. CDR1 SGHNT and CDR2 YYREEE come from the germline V gene (reference sequence). The CDR3 contains 13 residues. The CDR3: CASSRDSQETQYF. CDR3 sequence (DNA): TGTGCCAGCAGCCGGGACAGCCAAGAGACCCAGTACTTC.

This clone was seen once. This chain connects TRBV28 to TRBJ2-5; no clear D. V dropped 0 bases and J dropped 0 bases, with 5 bases sitting between them. From germline, CDR1 is MDHEN and CDR2 SYDVKM. This CDR3 spans 14 amino acids. DNA for the CDR3: TGTGCCAGCAGTTTATGGGCAGACCAAGAGACCCAGTACTTC. This translates into CASSLWADQETQYF.

This clone appeared a single time. The chain carries TRBV16 and TRBJ1-2; D unresolved. V was trimmed by 0 bases and J by 3 bases, leaving 8 bases between them. This CDR3 is 14 amino acids long. The germline V gene encodes CDR1 KGHSY and CDR2 FQNENV. CDR3 loop: CASSQSRTDYGYTF. The DNA of the CDR3 is TGTGCCAGCAGCCAATCGAGAACGGACTATGGCTACACCTTC.

The chain uses TRBV4-1 and TRBJ2-7, with D possibly TRBD2 on 5 matching bases. The V gene's germline CDR1 is MGHRA and CDR2 YSYEKL. Trimming cost V 0 bases and J 7 bases, with 16 bases left between them. This CDR3 has 15 residues. CDR3 sequence: CASSQEAGALGEQYF. In nucleotides, the CDR3 is TGCGCCAGCAGCCAAGAGGCGGGCGCCTTGGGGGAGCAGTACTTC.

This chain connects TRBV10-1 to TRBJ2-7; D is perhaps TRBD1 (5 bases). The length of the CDR3 is 13 residues. V was cut by 2 bases and J by 5 bases, with 10 bases left in between. Germline CDR1 and CDR2: WNHNN and SYGVQD (reference sequence). CDR3 in amino acids: CASSEQGSHEQYF. CDR3 in DNA: TGCGCCAGCAGTGAGCAGGGTTCCCACGAGCAGTACTTC.

CDR3 residues: CATGSSAMGDEQYF. CDR3 DNA: TGTGCCACGGGCTCTAGCGCTATGGGGGACGAGCAGTACTTC. V is TRBV19 and J is TRBJ2-7; D is possibly TRBD2 (6 bases). V lost 10 bases, J lost 5 bases, and 21 bases lay in between. Germline V gene lookup returns CDR1 LNHDA and CDR2 SQIVND (reference sequence). The length of the CDR3 is 14 residues.

The chain combines TRBV6-2 or TRBV6-3 with TRBJ2-3; 12 bases fit TRBD2. The CDR3 runs 17 residues. The ends lost 4 bases at V and 3 bases at J; junction bases unmatched: 8. Germline CDR1 and CDR2: MNHEY and SVGEGT. In DNA, the CDR3 is TGTGCCAGCAGTTGGACCCCCGGACTAGCGGGAACAGATACGCAGTATTTT. It codes for CASSWTPGLAGTDTQYF.

The chain couples TRBV15 to TRBJ2-3; D unresolved. Looked up from germline, CDR1 is LNHNV and CDR2 is YYDKDF (reference sequence). Trimming pared 4 bases from V and 3 bases from J, leaving 8 bases between. The CDR3 runs 13 residues. CDR3 DNA: TGTGCCACCAGCATCCCCGGGACAGATACGCAGTATTTT. Amino acids: CATSIPGTDTQYF.